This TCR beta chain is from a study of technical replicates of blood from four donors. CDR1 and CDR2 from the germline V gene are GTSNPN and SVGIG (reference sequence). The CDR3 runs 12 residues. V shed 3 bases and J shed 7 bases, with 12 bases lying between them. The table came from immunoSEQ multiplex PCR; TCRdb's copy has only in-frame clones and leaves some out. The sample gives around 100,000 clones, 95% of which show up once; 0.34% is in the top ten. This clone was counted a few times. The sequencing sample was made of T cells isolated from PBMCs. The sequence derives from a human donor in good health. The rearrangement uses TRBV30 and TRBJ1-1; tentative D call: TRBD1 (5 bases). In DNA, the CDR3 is TGTGCCTGGAGCCCTGGGGGGGGTGAAGCTTTCTTT. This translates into CAWSPGGGEAFF.